This is a list of T cell receptor beta chains from one sample in a study of cytomegalovirus exposure and HLA in healthy donors. Here immunoSEQ multiplex PCR was the method, and the copy in TCRdb shows in-frame clones only, minus some. In the table there are about 98,000 clones, about 74% of which are singletons. Sequenced material: PBMCs. The origin of the receptors is a male donor in good health and CMV-seronegative. Each CDR3 is given with its conserved first and last residue. Fields, in order: D gene, V gene, CDR3 protein. The D gene is left open where the match is weak.

>.|TRBV28
CASSLTGLRSGELFF
>TRBD2|TRBV28
CASSLGLADSTGELFF
>TRBD1|TRBV27
CASSRGQVSYEQYF
>TRBD1|TRBV5-4
CASSLGYRGQAEAFF
>.|TRBV28
CASTSGWGYGYTF
>TRBD2|TRBV2
CASSELAGVRYEQYF
>.|TRBV7-9
CASSSPERSKYQETQYF
>TRBD2|TRBV10-3
CAISLAVQETQYF
>TRBD1|TRBV5-4
CASSPGTANTGELFF
>TRBD2|TRBV29-1
CSVEGSTSGRVETQYF
>TRBD2|TRBV4-2
CASSLGPSAGGRSGEQYF
>TRBD2|TRBV6-1
CASSESGDYYNEQFF
>.|TRBV6-6
CASSYERQSYNEQFF
>.|TRBV2
CASSRNSKETQYF
>.|TRBV28
CASRGDRETQYF
>TRBD1|TRBV7-8
CASSLGDRVYGYTF
>TRBD1|TRBV27
CASSLARQGYEQYF
>.|TRBV6-6
CASSYINSQETQYF
>.|TRBV6-1
CASAGPGAQHF
>.|TRBV7-3
CASSLSGLNTEAFF
>.|TRBV18
CASSPLWAGSSYGYTF
>TRBD1|TRBV18
CASSPGTVSGNTIYF
>TRBD2|TRBV5-1
CASSFGLAGVSSEQFF
>TRBD2|TRBV6-5
CASSYGLAGSNEQFF
>TRBD1|TRBV30
CAWVGRQGATRGETQYF
>TRBD1|TRBV10-3
CAISIDRPGGDYGYTF
>TRBD2|TRBV4-2
CASSQAGGPTDTQYF
>TRBD1|TRBV5-1
CASSLDRAGPYEQYF
>.|TRBV9
CASSVATRETGGSSYEQYF
>.|TRBV5-1
CASSLEGGVEQYF
>.|TRBV9
CASTRGLTTPGANVLTF
>.|TRBV7-2
CASSQDTDTQYF
>TRBD2|TRBV4-3
CASSQETGGAGELFF
>.|TRBV7-6
CASSLGGRTAGPQHF
>TRBD2|TRBV7-9
CASSVGLPYEQYF
>.|TRBV7-2
CASSLVRVHNSGNTIYF
>.|TRBV4-3
CASSQTRTGVLSYEQYF
>.|TRBV27
CASQFSWQGREKLFF
>.|TRBV7-9
CAIPLGEVNEQFF
>TRBD2|TRBV29-1
CSPILASGSPDTQYF
>.|TRBV7-2
CASSLGRGPYQPQHF
>TRBD1|TRBV11-2
CASCRTGTANTGELFF
>TRBD1|TRBV7-8
CASSPGQGGEQYF
>.|TRBV11-1
CASSISRGEQYF
>.|TRBV19
CASSSGDYSGNTIYF
>TRBD2|TRBV11-3
CASSARGGWGGPNTGELFF
>TRBD1|TRBV28
CASRKTGLDEQYF
>TRBD2|TRBV7-2
CASSTSSGSYEQYF
>.|TRBV9
CASSVQGGGTDTQYF
>TRBD2|TRBV2
CATRGEREGFYEQYF
>.|TRBV7-2
CASSSTGYNGKLFF
>TRBD1|TRBV28
CASSVAGTVSGNTIYF